This TCR beta chain is drawn from a study of pediatric ulcerative colitis. Produced via immunoSEQ multiplex PCR; TCRdb's table is partial and in-frame only. The top ten clones hold under 6.5% of a sample with some 60,000 clones, around 80% of them seen once. V shed 3 bases and J shed 9 bases, with 24 bases lying between them. Germline loops: CDR1 SNHLY, CDR2 FYNNEI. This CDR3 region has 18 residues. V gene TRBV2 combines with J gene TRBJ1-6, with TRBD1 as a possible D gene (6 bases). The sequencing sample was made of blood. The receptor comes from a boy aged 5-17 years with moderate ulcerative colitis. The CDR3 DNA is TGTGCCAGCAGTGAGACTCACACGAGAAGGGGGTTGGTTTCACCCCTCCACTTT. Amino acid sequence: CASSETHTRRGLVSPLHF.